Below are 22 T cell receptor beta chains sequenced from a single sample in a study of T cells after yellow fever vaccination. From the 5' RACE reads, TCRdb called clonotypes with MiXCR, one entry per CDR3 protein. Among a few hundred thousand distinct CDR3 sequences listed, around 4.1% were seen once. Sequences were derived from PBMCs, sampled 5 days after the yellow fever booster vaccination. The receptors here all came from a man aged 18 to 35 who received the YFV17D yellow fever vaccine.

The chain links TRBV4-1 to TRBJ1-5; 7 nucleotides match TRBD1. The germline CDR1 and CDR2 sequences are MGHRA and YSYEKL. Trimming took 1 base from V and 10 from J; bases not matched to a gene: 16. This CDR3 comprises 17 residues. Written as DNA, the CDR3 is TGCGCCAGCAGCCAAGTCTTCTCCGGGACAGACAGCGGTCCCCAGCATTTT. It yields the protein CASSQVFSGTDSGPQHF.

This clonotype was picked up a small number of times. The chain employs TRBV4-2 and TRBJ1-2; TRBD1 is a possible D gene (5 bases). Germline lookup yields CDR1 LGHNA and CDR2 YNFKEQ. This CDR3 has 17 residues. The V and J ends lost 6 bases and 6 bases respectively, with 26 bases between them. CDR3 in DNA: TGTGCCAGCAGAAGGATCTGGCAGGGAGGAAAGCAGCATGGCTACACCTTC. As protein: CASRRIWQGGKQHGYTF.

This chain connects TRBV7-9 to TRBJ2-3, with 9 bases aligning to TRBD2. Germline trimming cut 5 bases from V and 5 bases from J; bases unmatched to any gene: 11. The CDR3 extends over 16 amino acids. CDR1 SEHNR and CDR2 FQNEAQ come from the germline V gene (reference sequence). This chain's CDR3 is CASSPDWRGGEDTQYF. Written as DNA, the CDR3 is TGTGCCAGCAGCCCGGACTGGCGGGGGGGAGAAGATACGCAGTATTTT.

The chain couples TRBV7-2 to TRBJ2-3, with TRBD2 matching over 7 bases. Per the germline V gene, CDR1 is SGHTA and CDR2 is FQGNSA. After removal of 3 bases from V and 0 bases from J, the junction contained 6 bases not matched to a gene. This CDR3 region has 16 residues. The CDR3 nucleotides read TGTGCCAGCAGCTTCCTCGGGGGGACTAGCACAGATACGCAGTATTTT. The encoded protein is CASSFLGGTSTDTQYF.

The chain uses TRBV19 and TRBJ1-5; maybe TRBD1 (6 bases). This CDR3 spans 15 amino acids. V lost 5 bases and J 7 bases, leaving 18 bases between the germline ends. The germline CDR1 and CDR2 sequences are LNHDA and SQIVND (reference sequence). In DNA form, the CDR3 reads TGTGCCAGTAGTTTCACTGCGGGGGCGGGCCAGCCCCAGCATTTT. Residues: CASSFTAGAGQPQHF. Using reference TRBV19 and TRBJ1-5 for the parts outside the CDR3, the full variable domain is DGGITQSPKYLFRKEGQNVTLSCEQNLNHDAMYWYRQDPGQGLRLIYYSQIVNDFQKGDIAEGYSVSREKKESFPLTVTSAQKNPTAFYLCASSFTAGAGQPQHFGDGTRLSIL.

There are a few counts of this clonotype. CDR3 region: CATSDRQGDDTQYF. CDR3 in DNA: TGTGCCACCAGCGACCGACAGGGCGACGATACGCAGTATTTT. The chain uses TRBV15 and TRBJ2-3; 7 bases are a match to TRBD1. Germline V gene sequence: CDR1 LNHNV, CDR2 YYDKDF (reference sequence). CDR3 size: 14 residues. Trimming cost V 5 bases and J 6 bases; bases outside gene matches: 8.

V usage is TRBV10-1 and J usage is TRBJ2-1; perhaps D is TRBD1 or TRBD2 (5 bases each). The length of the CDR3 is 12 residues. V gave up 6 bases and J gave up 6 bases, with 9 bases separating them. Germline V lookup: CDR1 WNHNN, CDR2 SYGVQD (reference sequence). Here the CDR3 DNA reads TGCGCCAGCAGGGGGGACGGCAATGAGCAGTTCTTC. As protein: CASRGDGNEQFF.

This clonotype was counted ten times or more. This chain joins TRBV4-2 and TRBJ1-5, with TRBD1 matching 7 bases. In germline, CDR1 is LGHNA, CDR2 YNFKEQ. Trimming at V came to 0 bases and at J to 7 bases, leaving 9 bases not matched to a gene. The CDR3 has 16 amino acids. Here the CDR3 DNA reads TGTGCCAGCAGCCAAGATCTCTCGGCAGGGGGACAGCCCCAGCATTTT. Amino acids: CASSQDLSAGGQPQHF.

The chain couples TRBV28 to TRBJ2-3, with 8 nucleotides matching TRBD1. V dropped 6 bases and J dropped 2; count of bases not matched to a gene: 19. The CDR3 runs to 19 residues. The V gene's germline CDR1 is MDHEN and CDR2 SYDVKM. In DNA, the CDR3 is TGTGCCAGCAGCACTGGCCTCGACAGGGGCCTAAAAACCACAGATACGCAGTATTTT. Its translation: CASSTGLDRGLKTTDTQYF.

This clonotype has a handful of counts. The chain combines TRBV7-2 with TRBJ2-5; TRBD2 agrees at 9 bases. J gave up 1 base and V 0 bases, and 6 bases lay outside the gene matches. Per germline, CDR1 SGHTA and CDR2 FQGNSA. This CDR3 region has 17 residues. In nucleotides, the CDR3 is TGTGCCAGCAGCTTAGCATTTCGGCGGGGGGGCCAAGAGACCCAGTACTTC. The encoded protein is CASSLAFRRGGQETQYF.

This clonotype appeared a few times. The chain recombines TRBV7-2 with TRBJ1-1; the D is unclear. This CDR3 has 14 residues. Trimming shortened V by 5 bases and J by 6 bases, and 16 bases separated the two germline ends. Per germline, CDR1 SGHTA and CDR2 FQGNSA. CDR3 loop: CASSLSRGRAEAFF. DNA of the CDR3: TGTGCCAGCAGCCTTAGTCGAGGGAGGGCTGAAGCTTTCTTT.

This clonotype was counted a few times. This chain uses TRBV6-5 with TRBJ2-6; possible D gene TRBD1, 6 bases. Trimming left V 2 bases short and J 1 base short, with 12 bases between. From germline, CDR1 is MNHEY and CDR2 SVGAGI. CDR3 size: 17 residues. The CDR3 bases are TGTGCCAGCAGTTACGTGGGGGCGCCGTCTGGGGCCAACGTCCTGACTTTC. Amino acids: CASSYVGAPSGANVLTF.

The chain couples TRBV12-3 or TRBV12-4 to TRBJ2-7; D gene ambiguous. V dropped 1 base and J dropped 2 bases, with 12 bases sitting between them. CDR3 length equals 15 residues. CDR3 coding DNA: TGTGCCAGCAGTTTAGGTTTCGAACAGACCTACGAGCAGTACTTC. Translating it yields CASSLGFEQTYEQYF.

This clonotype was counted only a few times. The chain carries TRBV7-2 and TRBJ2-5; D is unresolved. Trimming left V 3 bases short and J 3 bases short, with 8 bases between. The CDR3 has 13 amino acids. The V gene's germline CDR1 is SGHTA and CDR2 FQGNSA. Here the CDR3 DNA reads TGTGCCAGCAGCTTCAACAGAAAAGAGACCCAGTACTTC. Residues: CASSFNRKETQYF.

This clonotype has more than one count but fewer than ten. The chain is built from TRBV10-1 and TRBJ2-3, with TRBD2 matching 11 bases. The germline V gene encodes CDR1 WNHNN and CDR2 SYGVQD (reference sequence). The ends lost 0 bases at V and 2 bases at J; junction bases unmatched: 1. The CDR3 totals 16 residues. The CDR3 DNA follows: TGCGCCAGCAGTGAGTCGGGACTAGCGGTCACAGATACGCAGTATTTT. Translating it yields CASSESGLAVTDTQYF.

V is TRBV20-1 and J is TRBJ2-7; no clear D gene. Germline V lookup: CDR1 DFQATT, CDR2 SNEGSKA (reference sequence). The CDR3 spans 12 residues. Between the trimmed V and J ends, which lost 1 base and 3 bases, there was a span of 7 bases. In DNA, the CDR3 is TGCAGTGCTAGAGCAGGCAACTACGAGCAGTACGTC. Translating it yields CSARAGNYEQYV.

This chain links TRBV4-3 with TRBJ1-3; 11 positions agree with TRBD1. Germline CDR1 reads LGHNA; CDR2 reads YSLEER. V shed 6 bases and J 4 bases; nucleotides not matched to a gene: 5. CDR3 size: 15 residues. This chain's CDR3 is CASRPDRGLGNTIYF. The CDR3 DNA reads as TGCGCCAGCAGACCGGACAGGGGGCTAGGAAACACCATATATTTT.

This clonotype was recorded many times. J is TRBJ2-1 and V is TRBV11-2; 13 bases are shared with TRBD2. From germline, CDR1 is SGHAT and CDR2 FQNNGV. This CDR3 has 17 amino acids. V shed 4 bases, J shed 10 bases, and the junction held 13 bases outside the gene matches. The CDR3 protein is CASSYPLLAGGPPEQFF. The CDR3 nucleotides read TGTGCCAGCAGCTACCCCCTACTAGCGGGGGGGCCCCCCGAGCAGTTCTTC.

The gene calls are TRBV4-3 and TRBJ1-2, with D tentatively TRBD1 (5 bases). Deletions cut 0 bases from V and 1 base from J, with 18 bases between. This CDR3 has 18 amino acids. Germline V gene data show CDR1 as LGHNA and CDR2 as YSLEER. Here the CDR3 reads CASSQESAGRVVNYGYTF. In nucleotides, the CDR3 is TGCGCCAGCAGCCAAGAATCGGCAGGGAGAGTGGTTAACTATGGCTACACCTTC.

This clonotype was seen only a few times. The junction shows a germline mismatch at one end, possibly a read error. CDR3 bases: TGTGCCAGCAGCTTAGCTAGAACGGGGAACGAGGTCTTC. It specifies CASSLARTGNEVF. This chain joins TRBV7-2 and TRBJ2-1, with a possible D match to TRBD2 (5 bases). The CDR3 extends over 13 amino acids. From germline, CDR1 is SGHTA and CDR2 FQGNSA.

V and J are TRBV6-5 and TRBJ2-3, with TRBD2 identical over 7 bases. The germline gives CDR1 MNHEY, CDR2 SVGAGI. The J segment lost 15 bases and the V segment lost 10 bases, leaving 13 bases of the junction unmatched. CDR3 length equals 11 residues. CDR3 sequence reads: CATRLSGNSYF. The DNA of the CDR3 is TGTGCCACCCGACTAAGCGGGAATTCCTATTTT.

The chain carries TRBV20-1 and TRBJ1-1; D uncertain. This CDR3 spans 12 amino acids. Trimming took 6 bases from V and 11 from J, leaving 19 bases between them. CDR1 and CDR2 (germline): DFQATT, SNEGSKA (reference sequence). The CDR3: CSARGLVPVAFF. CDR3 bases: TGCAGTGCCCGTGGGCTCGTCCCGGTGGCTTTCTTT.